This T cell receptor (beta chain) was recovered during a study of somatic mutations in cytotoxic T cells in rheumatoid arthritis. Study information: The authors flow-sorted some V beta antibody-stained T-cell populations at nearly 100% purity, including V beta1+ cells that they sequenced for TCRB.

The CDR3 loop spans 13 amino acids. In germline, CDR1 is MNHEY, CDR2 SMNVEV (reference sequence). Trimming cost V 3 bases and J 0 bases, with 5 bases left between them. Generated by immunoSEQ multiplex PCR, the TCRdb table keeps only in-frame clones and is missing some. The table has about 19,000 clones, 86% seen once; the top ten hold roughly 14%. Blood donors of median age around 60 years (range about 21-75), around 52% of them female, formed the healthy controls. For this clone: Its antigen is undetermined.

General observations from the study: The clonality of CD8+ T cells was not significantly different between rheumatoid arthritis patients and age-matched healthy controls.

The V gene is TRBV27, the J gene TRBJ1-2; D ambiguous. Sequenced: CD8+ T cells sorted from blood. This receptor was obtained from a man aged 40-55 years in good health. The CDR3 sequence: CASSFTPNYGYTF. The CDR3 bases are TGTGCCAGCAGTTTTACTCCTAACTATGGCTACACCTTC.